Each of the 31 T cell receptor beta chains below was sequenced from the same sample in a study of blood T cells in healthy people across ages. Then a second PCR, running about 7 to 11 cycles, was carried out with a sample-barcoded 5' primer and a J-beta primer mix. TCRdb independently ran MiXCR on the 5' RACE reads; one entry per CDR3 protein. The sample carries about 1.7 million distinct CDR3 sequences, roughly 28% recorded once. What was sequenced was blood. The receptors were gathered from a woman younger than 45 in good health.

The chain is built from TRBV15 and TRBJ2-5; D perhaps matches TRBD1 (6 bases). The V gene's germline CDR1 is LNHNV and CDR2 YYDKDF (reference sequence). The CDR3 length is 15 residues. V dropped 5 bases and J dropped 2 bases, with 15 bases sitting between them. CDR3 sequence reads: CATSVRDTSQETQYF. The CDR3 DNA is TGTGCCACCAGCGTCCGGGACACATCACAAGAGACCCAGTACTTC. Full variable domain (outside the CDR3, taken from reference TRBV15 and TRBJ2-5): DAMVIQNPRYQVTQFGKPVTLSCSQTLNHNVMYWYQQKSSQAPKLLFHYYDKDFNNEADTPDNFQSRRPNTSFCFLDIRSPGLGDTAMYLCATSVRDTSQETQYFGPGTRLLVL.

This clonotype was picked up many times. The chain combines TRBV7-8 with TRBJ2-7; 10 bases map to TRBD2. Germline V lookup: CDR1 SGHVS, CDR2 FQNEAQ. The CDR3 has 15 amino acids. V trimming: 5 bases; J trimming: 7 bases; junction bases outside the gene matches: 11. The CDR3 coding sequence is TGTGCCAGCAGCCTATCCCCGGGACTAGCGAGGGAGCAGTACTTC. This encodes CASSLSPGLAREQYF. The full variable domain, completed using reference TRBV7-8 and TRBJ2-7, is GAGVSQSPRYKVAKRGQDVALRCDPISGHVSLFWYQQALGQGPEFLTYFQNEAQLDKSGLPSDRFFAERPEGSVSTLKIQRTQQEDSAVYLCASSLSPGLAREQYFGPGTRLTVT.

This clonotype was seen more than once but under ten times. The rearrangement joins TRBV20-1 to TRBJ1-2; D unclear. The CDR3 consists of 13 residues. The germline V gene has CDR1 DFQATT and CDR2 SNEGSKA (reference sequence). Trimming stripped 3 bases from V and 2 bases from J, with 10 bases between. This CDR3 reads CSASVRPNYGYTF. CDR3 sequence (DNA): TGCAGTGCTAGCGTGCGCCCAAACTATGGCTACACCTTC.

The V call is TRBV19, the J call TRBJ2-1, with 7 bases that match TRBD2. After removal of 6 bases from V and 8 bases from J, the junction contained 19 bases not matched to a gene. This CDR3 has 17 amino acids. The germline CDR1 and CDR2 sequences are LNHDA and SQIVND (reference sequence). The CDR3 loop is CASRTDVGGSIPDEQFF. The CDR3 DNA reads TGTGCCAGTAGGACCGACGTGGGCGGGAGTATTCCCGATGAGCAGTTCTTC.

There are a few counts of this clonotype. The chain combines TRBV7-2 with TRBJ1-5; TRBD1 matches 10 bases. J gave up 6 bases and V 0 bases, and 5 bases lay outside the gene matches. Germline V gene lookup returns CDR1 SGHTA and CDR2 FQGNSA. The CDR3 spans 16 residues. Here the CDR3 reads CASSLAGQGTVQPQHF. The CDR3 region has the DNA TGTGCCAGCAGCTTAGCGGGACAGGGGACGGTTCAGCCCCAGCATTTT. The entire variable domain, with the rest obtained from reference TRBV7-2 and TRBJ1-5, is as follows: GAGVSQSPSNKVTEKGKDVELRCDPISGHTALYWYRQSLGQGLEFLIYFQGNSAPDKSGLPSDRFSAERTGGSVSTLTIQRTQQEDSAVYLCASSLAGQGTVQPQHFGDGTRLSIL.

The V gene is TRBV13, the J gene TRBJ2-7; the D gene could be TRBD1 or TRBD2 (5 bases each). V lost 5 bases to trimming and J lost 3 bases, with 17 bases between them. Germline V lookup: CDR1 PRHDT, CDR2 FYEKMQ (reference sequence). The CDR3 has 15 residues. The CDR3 spells CASSQTGPHVYEQYF. CDR3 DNA: TGTGCCAGCAGCCAAACGGGACCGCACGTCTACGAGCAGTACTTC.

Regarding this clonotype: Because it lacks the conserved phenylalanine or tryptophan at the end, this CDR3 is likely a read error. The chain is built from TRBV20-1 and TRBJ2-3; tentative D call: TRBD2 (6 bases). The CDR3 has 13 amino acids. Trimming left V 2 bases short and J 5 bases short, with 11 bases between. Germline CDR1 and CDR2: DFQATT and SNEGSKA (reference sequence). CDR3 sequence: CSARWDFRDTQYL. CDR3 nucleotides: TGCAGTGCTAGATGGGACTTTAGAGATACGCAGTATTTG.

Concerning this clonotype: One base away lies a much larger clone, so this may be a sequencing read error. This chain connects TRBV20-1 to TRBJ2-1, with 9 bases fitting TRBD2. The DNA matches TRBJ2-7 better at its end, which makes the J call doubtful. CDR3 length: 14 residues. CDR1 and CDR2 from the germline V gene are DFQATT and SNEGSKA (reference sequence). The CDR3 here is CSAARREGYNEQYF. In DNA, the CDR3 is TGCAGTGCTGCAAGGCGGGAGGGATACAATGAGCAGTACTTC.

This clonotype was detected many times. The CDR3 loop reads CASSTGTFTDTQYF. Here the CDR3 DNA reads TGCGCCAGCAGCACGGGAACCTTCACAGATACGCAGTATTTT. V and J are TRBV5-1 and TRBJ2-3; D is perhaps TRBD2 (5 bases). Germline V CDR1 and CDR2: SGHRS, YFSETQ. V was trimmed by 4 bases and J by 2 bases, leaving 11 bases between them. This CDR3 has 14 amino acids.

The chain joins TRBV13 to TRBJ2-1; weak D call: TRBD2 (6 bases). Looked up from germline, CDR1 is PRHDT and CDR2 is FYEKMQ (reference sequence). Trimming cost V 1 base and J 5 bases, with 15 bases left between them. This CDR3 has 16 residues. CDR3 bases: TGTGCCAGCAGCTTAGTTTCCGGGAGTGTGAACAATGAGCAGTTCTTC. It specifies CASSLVSGSVNNEQFF.

This clonotype was seen a few times. The rearrangement uses TRBV7-2 and TRBJ2-1, with TRBD2 matching 10 bases. The CDR3 consists of 16 residues. Per the germline V gene, CDR1 is SGHTA and CDR2 is FQGNSA. The V and J ends lost 0 bases and 7 bases, in that order; junction bases with no gene match: 6. In nucleotides, the CDR3 is TGTGCCAGCAGCTTAGCCGTAACTAGCGGGACGAATGAGCAGTTCTTC. Amino acids: CASSLAVTSGTNEQFF.

There are a few counts of this clonotype. The chain joins TRBV5-1 to TRBJ2-2, with TRBD2 matching 7 bases. Germline V lookup: CDR1 SGHRS, CDR2 YFSETQ. After removal of 4 bases from V and 6 bases from J, the junction contained 3 bases not matched to a gene. The CDR3 is made up of 13 amino acids. In nucleotides, the CDR3 is TGCGCCAGCAGCAGGGAGGGGCCCGGGGAGCTGTTTTTT. Translating gives CASSREGPGELFF. The full variable domain, with the rest looked up from reference TRBV5-1 and TRBJ2-2, is KAGVTQTPRYLIKTRGQQVTLSCSPISGHRSVSWYQQTPGQGLQFLFEYFSETQRNKGNFPGRFSGRQFSNSRSEMNVSTLELGDSALYLCASSREGPGELFFGEGSRLTVL.

CDR3: CASSFQGGMNTEAFF. The CDR3, as DNA: TGTGCCAGCAGTTTTCAGGGGGGTATGAACACTGAAGCTTTCTTT. The chain uses TRBV12-3 or TRBV12-4 and TRBJ1-1, with TRBD1 identical over 7 bases. The ends lost 3 bases at V and 0 bases at J; junction bases unmatched: 4. The CDR3 is 15 amino acids.

This chain links TRBV5-1 with TRBJ2-1; either TRBD1 or TRBD2 may supply D (7 bases each). The CDR3 consists of 16 residues. The germline V gene has CDR1 SGHRS and CDR2 YFSETQ. V was shortened by 3 bases and J by 8 bases, with 21 bases between the two germline ends. CDR3 loop: CASSSGGKGAVDEQFF. In DNA form, the CDR3 reads TGCGCCAGCAGCTCGGGGGGCAAGGGGGCTGTCGATGAGCAGTTCTTC.

The gene calls are TRBV9 and TRBJ2-3; D uncertain. With 0 bases removed from V and 3 bases from J, the gap between germline ends came to 11 bases. Per germline, CDR1 SGDLS and CDR2 YYNGEE. This CDR3 is 15 amino acids long. Here the CDR3 reads CASSVANSPTDTQYF. The CDR3 bases are TGTGCCAGCAGCGTAGCTAACAGTCCAACAGATACGCAGTATTTT.

The chain employs TRBV19 and TRBJ2-1; 7 bases agree with TRBD1. The germline V gene encodes CDR1 LNHDA and CDR2 SQIVND (reference sequence). There are 16 residues in the CDR3. J gave up 3 bases and V 5 bases, and 10 bases lay outside the gene matches. The CDR3 sequence: CASSRQTGEGYNEQFF. CDR3 in DNA: TGTGCCAGTAGTCGACAAACAGGGGAAGGCTACAATGAGCAGTTCTTC.

This clonotype has more than one count but fewer than ten. Here the CDR3 DNA reads TGTGCCAGCAGTGAGCTCCGATCTGAAGCTTTCTTT. It codes for CASSELRSEAFF. The V call is TRBV25-1, the J call TRBJ1-1; no reliable D call. Trimming shortened V by 3 bases and J by 6 bases, and 8 bases separated the two germline ends. CDR1 MGHDK and CDR2 SYGVNS come from the germline V gene. The CDR3 loop spans 12 amino acids.

This clonotype was seen only a few times. This chain links TRBV24-1 with TRBJ2-3; 12 bases match TRBD2. The CDR3 has 17 amino acids. Germline CDR1 KGHDR, CDR2 SFDVKD. V lost 3 bases, J lost 3 bases, and 6 bases stayed unmatched. In DNA, the CDR3 is TGTGCCACCAGTGATGCGACTAGCGGGAGTTTTACAGATACGCAGTATTTT. It codes for CATSDATSGSFTDTQYF.

J is TRBJ2-7 and V is TRBV6-1; weak D call: TRBD1 (6 bases). CDR1 MNHNS and CDR2 SASEGT come from the germline V gene. The CDR3 contains 14 residues. V lost 11 bases, J lost 3 bases, and 20 bases lay in between. For the CDR3, the DNA is TGTGCCGGATCCACAGGGAACGTTCGCTACGAGCAGTACTTC. Protein product: CAGSTGNVRYEQYF.

In its sample, this clonotype was seen a few times. This chain joins TRBV2 and TRBJ1-2; D is undetermined. V lost 6 bases, J lost 4 bases, and 9 bases lay in between. Germline CDR1 reads SNHLY; CDR2 reads FYNNEI. This CDR3 has 12 residues. The CDR3 loop reads CASSWGGYGYTF. The CDR3 DNA follows: TGTGCCAGCAGCTGGGGAGGCTATGGCTACACCTTC.

This clonotype has only a few counts. This chain connects TRBV10-3 to TRBJ1-1; 10 bases map to TRBD1. CDR1 is ENHRY, CDR2 SYGVKD, per germline. The CDR3 contains 16 residues. With 6 bases clipped from V and 2 bases from J, the junction kept 9 bases outside the gene matches. The chain's CDR3 is CAISTTGGGGNTEAFF. CDR3 in DNA: TGTGCCATCAGCACGACAGGGGGCGGAGGAAACACTGAAGCTTTCTTT.

V gene TRBV29-1 combines with J gene TRBJ2-1, with 9 positions matching TRBD1. The ends lost 0 bases at V and 15 bases at J; junction bases unmatched: 9. Germline values: CDR1 SQVTM, CDR2 ANQGSEA. This CDR3 spans 13 amino acids. The chain's CDR3 is CSVEEDRGTVRFF. Written as DNA, the CDR3 is TGCAGCGTTGAAGAAGACAGGGGGACGGTCCGGTTCTTC.

The chain recombines TRBV12-3 or TRBV12-4 with TRBJ1-1, with D unclear. This CDR3 is 14 amino acids long. The V gene lost 3 bases and the J gene lost 1 base, with 9 bases spanning the gap. In DNA form, the CDR3 reads TGTGCCAGCAGTTTGTACGGGGAGAACACTGAAGCTTTCTTT. Its protein is CASSLYGENTEAFF.

This clonotype occurred a few times. At one of its ends the junction is not consistent with the germline gene, which may arise from a read error. The V gene is TRBV4-2, the J gene TRBJ2-5; no clear D gene. Germline loops: CDR1 LGHNA, CDR2 YNFKEQ. The CDR3 spans 14 residues. The CDR3 spells CTSSQVNAQETQYF. CDR3 sequence (DNA): TGTACCAGCAGCCAAGTGAACGCGCAAGAGACCCAGTACTTC.

This clonotype occurred many times. The chain has TRBV4-3 and TRBJ2-6; weak D call: TRBD1 (5 bases). Germline-derived CDR1 and CDR2 are LGHNA and YSLEER. The V end was cut by 0 bases, the J end by 4 bases, with 19 bases between. This CDR3 contains 19 residues. The CDR3 nucleotides read TGCGCCAGCAGCCAAGAGTTGATAGGGGTCTTATCCGGGGCCAACGTCCTGACTTTC. Amino acid sequence: CASSQELIGVLSGANVLTF.

This clonotype has ten or more counts. The rearrangement links TRBV6-1 to TRBJ2-7; D gene uncertain. This CDR3 is 16 amino acids long. V lost 5 bases and J 3 bases, leaving 20 bases between the germline ends. Germline lookup yields CDR1 MNHNS and CDR2 SASEGT. CDR3 nucleotide sequence: TGTGCCAGCAGTCAGAACGCTCACAGAAGAGGCTACGAGCAGTACTTC. Its translation: CASSQNAHRRGYEQYF.

As concerns this clonotype: One end of the junction varies from germline; a read error may be responsible. The genes are TRBV6-1 and TRBJ2-7, with D perhaps matching TRBD1 (6 bases). The germline gives CDR1 MNHNS, CDR2 SASEGT. The CDR3 extends over 16 amino acids. CDR3 in amino acids: CASREDRFSALYEQYF. CDR3 bases: TGTGCCAGCAGGGAAGACAGGTTTTCGGCCCTTTACGAGCAGTACTTC.

In its sample, this clonotype was seen a few times. The V call is TRBV28, the J call TRBJ2-5, with D tentatively TRBD1 (6 bases). This CDR3 comprises 14 residues. Germline V gene data show CDR1 as MDHEN and CDR2 as SYDVKM. Trimming left V 8 bases short and J 1 base short, with 14 bases between. The CDR3 loop is CASQGPKFQETQYF. The CDR3, as DNA: TGTGCCAGCCAGGGGCCCAAATTCCAAGAGACCCAGTACTTC.

The rearrangement joins TRBV29-1 to TRBJ2-2, with D hard to call. The CDR3 is 13 amino acids. The V end was cut by 8 bases, the J end by 2 bases, with 12 bases between. Germline-derived CDR1 and CDR2 are SQVTM and ANQGSEA. The DNA of the CDR3 is TGCAGCTCGGCGGCCGTTAACACCGGGGAGCTGTTTTTT. Encoded protein: CSSAAVNTGELFF.

The J gene is TRBJ2-6, the V gene TRBV27; 7 positions agree with TRBD1. With V trimmed by 5 bases and J by 4 bases, 14 bases remained unmatched. The CDR3 runs to 18 residues. From germline, CDR1 is MNHEY and CDR2 SMNVEV (reference sequence). The CDR3 DNA is TGTGCCAGCAGTCTCCTACAGGGGTCGAACTCCGGGGCCAACGTCCTGACTTTC. The encoded protein is CASSLLQGSNSGANVLTF.

This clonotype turned up a few times. The chain uses TRBV10-2 and TRBJ1-2; D may be TRBD1 (5 bases). V was cut by 5 bases and J by 6 bases, with 16 bases left in between. The CDR3 has 14 residues. Germline CDR1 and CDR2: WSHSY and SAAADI. CDR3 loop: CASSPGTYGHGYTF. The CDR3 nucleotides read TGCGCCAGCAGTCCCGGGACCTATGGGCATGGCTACACCTTC.